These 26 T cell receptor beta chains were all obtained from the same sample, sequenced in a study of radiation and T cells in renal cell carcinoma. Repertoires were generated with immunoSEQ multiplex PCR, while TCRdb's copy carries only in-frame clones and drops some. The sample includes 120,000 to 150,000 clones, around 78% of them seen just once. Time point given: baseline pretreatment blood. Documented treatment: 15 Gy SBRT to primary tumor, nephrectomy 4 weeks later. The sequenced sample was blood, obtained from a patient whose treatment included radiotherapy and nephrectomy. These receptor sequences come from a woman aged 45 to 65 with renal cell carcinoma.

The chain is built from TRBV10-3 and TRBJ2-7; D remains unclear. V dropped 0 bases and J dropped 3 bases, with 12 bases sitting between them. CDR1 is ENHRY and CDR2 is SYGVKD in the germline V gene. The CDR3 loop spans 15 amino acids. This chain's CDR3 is CAISESSPNVYEQYF. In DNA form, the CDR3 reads TGTGCCATCAGTGAGTCTAGCCCAAATGTCTACGAGCAGTACTTC.

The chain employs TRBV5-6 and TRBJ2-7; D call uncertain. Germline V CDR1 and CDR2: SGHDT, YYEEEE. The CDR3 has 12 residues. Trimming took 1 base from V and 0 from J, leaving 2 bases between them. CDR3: CASSLYSYEQYF. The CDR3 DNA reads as TGTGCCAGCAGCTTGTACTCCTACGAGCAGTACTTC. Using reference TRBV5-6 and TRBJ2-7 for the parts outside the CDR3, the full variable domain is DAGVTQSPTHLIKTRGQQVTLRCSPKSGHDTVSWYQQALGQGPQFIFQYYEEEERQRGNFPDRFSGHQFPNYSSELNVNALLLGDSALYLCASSLYSYEQYFGPGTRLTVT.

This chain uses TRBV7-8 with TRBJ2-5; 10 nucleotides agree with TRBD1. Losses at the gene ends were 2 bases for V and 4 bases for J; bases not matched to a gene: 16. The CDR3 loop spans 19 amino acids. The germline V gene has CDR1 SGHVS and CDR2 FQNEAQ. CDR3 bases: TGTGCCAGCAGCTTACGCGGGACAGGGGATTGGTCATCTGGAGAGACCCAGTACTTC. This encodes CASSLRGTGDWSSGETQYF.

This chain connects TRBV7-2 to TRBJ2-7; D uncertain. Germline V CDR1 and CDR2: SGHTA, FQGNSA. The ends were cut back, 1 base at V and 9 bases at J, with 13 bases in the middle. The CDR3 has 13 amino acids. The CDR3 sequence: CASSLDVYEVQYF. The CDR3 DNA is TGTGCCAGCAGCTTAGATGTGTATGAGGTGCAGTACTTC.

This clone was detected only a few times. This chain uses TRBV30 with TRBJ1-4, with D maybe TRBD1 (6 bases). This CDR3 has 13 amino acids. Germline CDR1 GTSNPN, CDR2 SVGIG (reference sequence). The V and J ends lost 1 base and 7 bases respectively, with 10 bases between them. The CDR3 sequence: CAWSGGPGEKLFF. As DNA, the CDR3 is TGTGCCTGGAGTGGGGGGCCAGGTGAAAAACTGTTTTTT. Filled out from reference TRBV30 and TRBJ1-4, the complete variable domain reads SQTIHQWPATLVQPVGSPLSLECTVEGTSNPNLYWYRQAAGRGLQLLFYSVGIGQISSEVPQNLSASRPQDRQFILSSKKLLLSDSGFYLCAWSGGPGEKLFFGSGTQLSVL.

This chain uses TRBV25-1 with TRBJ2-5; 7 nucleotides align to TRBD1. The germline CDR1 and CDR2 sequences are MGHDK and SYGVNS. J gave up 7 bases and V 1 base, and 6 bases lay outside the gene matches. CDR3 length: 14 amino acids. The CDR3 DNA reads TGTGCCAGCAGTGAATTGGGGACAGAAGGGACCCAGTACTTC. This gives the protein CASSELGTEGTQYF.

For the CDR3, the DNA is TGTGCCTGGAGGGTGGACAGGACCTACGAGCAGTACTTC. Residues: CAWRVDRTYEQYF. The chain links TRBV30 to TRBJ2-7, with TRBD1 identical over 7 bases. CDR1 and CDR2 (germline): GTSNPN, SVGIG (reference sequence). V trimming: 3 bases; J trimming: 2 bases; junction bases outside the gene matches: 4. The CDR3 covers 13 residues. The complete variable domain, with remaining parts taken from reference TRBV30 and TRBJ2-7, reads SQTIHQWPATLVQPVGSPLSLECTVEGTSNPNLYWYRQAAGRGLQLLFYSVGIGQISSEVPQNLSASRPQDRQFILSSKKLLLSDSGFYLCAWRVDRTYEQYFGPGTRLTVT.

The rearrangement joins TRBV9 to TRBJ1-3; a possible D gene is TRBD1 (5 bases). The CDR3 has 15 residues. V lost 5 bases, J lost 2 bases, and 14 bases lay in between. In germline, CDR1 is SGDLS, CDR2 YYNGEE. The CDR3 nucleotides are TGTGCCAGCAGTCGTAGTCCGGGGGCTGGAAACACCATATATTTT. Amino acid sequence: CASSRSPGAGNTIYF.

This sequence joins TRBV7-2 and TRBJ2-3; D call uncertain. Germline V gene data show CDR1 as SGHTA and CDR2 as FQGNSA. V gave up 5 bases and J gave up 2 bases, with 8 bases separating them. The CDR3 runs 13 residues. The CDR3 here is CASSPFPTDTQYF. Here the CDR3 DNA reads TGTGCCAGCAGCCCCTTTCCCACAGATACGCAGTATTTT.

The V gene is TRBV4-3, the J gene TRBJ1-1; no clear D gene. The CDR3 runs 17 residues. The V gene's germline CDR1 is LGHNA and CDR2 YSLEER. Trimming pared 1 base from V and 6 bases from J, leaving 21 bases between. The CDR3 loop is CASSQVYYESSSAEAFF. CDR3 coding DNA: TGCGCCAGCAGCCAAGTTTATTACGAGAGCTCAAGCGCTGAAGCTTTCTTT.

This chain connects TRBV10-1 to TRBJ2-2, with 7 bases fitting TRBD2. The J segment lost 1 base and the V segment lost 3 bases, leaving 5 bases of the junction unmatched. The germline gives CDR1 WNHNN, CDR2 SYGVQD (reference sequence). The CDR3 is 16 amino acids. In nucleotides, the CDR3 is TGCGCCAGCAGTGACCATCTAGCGGAGAACACCGGGGAGCTGTTTTTT. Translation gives CASSDHLAENTGELFF.

CDR3 sequence: CASSLDSRRMNTEAFF. The DNA for the CDR3 is TGCGCCAGCAGCTTGGATAGTCGCCGAATGAACACTGAAGCTTTCTTT. The chain carries TRBV5-1 and TRBJ1-1; D is unresolved. The germline V and J ends were trimmed by 0 bases and 0 bases, with 12 bases remaining between them. The germline gives CDR1 SGHRS, CDR2 YFSETQ. The CDR3 spans 16 residues.

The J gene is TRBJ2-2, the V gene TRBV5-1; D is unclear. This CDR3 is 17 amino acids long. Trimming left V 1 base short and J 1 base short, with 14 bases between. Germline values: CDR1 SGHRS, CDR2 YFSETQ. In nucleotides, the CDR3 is TGCGCCAGCAGCTTGTCCGTCGCGACTCTGAACACCGGGGAGCTGTTTTTT. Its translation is CASSLSVATLNTGELFF.

The CDR3 DNA is TGTGCCAGCAGCTTAAGGCAGGGGGAATCCACCTACGAGCAGTACTTC. It translates to CASSLRQGESTYEQYF. The J gene is TRBJ2-7, the V gene TRBV7-9; 7 bases are shared with TRBD1. The ends lost 2 bases at V and 2 bases at J; junction bases unmatched: 9. This CDR3 contains 16 residues. Germline V lookup: CDR1 SEHNR, CDR2 FQNEAQ (reference sequence).

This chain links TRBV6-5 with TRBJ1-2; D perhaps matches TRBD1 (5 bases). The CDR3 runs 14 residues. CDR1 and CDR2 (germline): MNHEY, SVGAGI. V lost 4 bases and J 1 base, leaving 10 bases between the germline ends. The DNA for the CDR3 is TGTGCCAGCAGTTCCGGGACCCTTAACTATGGCTACACCTTC. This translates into CASSSGTLNYGYTF.

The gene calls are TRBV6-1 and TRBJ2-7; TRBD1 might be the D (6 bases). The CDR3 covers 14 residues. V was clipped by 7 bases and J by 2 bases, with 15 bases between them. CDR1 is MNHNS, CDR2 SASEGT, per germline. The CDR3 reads CASIAGTITYEQYF. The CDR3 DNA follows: TGTGCCAGCATTGCCGGGACAATTACCTACGAGCAGTACTTC.

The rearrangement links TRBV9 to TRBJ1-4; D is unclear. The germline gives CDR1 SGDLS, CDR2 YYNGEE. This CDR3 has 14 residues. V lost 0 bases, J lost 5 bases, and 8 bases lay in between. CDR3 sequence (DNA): TGTGCCAGCAGCGTAGAGGGTAGGAATGAAAAACTGTTTTTT. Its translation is CASSVEGRNEKLFF.

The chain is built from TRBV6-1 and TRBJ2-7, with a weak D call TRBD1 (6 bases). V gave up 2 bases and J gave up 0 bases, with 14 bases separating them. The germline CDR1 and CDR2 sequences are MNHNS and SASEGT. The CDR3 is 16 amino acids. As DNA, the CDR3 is TGTGCCAGCAGTGAAATCGACAGGCGCCCCTCCTACGAGCAGTACTTC. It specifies CASSEIDRRPSYEQYF.

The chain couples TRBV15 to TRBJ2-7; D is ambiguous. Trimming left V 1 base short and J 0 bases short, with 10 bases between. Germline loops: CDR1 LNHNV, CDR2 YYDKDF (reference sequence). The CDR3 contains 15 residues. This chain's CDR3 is CATSRGGPYSYEQYF. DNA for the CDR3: TGTGCCACCAGCAGAGGAGGCCCCTACTCCTACGAGCAGTACTTC.

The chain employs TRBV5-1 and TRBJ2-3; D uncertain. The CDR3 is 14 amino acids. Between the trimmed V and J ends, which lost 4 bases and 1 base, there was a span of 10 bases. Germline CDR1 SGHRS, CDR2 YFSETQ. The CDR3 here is CASSITTGTDTQYF. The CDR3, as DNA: TGCGCCAGCAGCATCACTACCGGCACAGATACGCAGTATTTT.

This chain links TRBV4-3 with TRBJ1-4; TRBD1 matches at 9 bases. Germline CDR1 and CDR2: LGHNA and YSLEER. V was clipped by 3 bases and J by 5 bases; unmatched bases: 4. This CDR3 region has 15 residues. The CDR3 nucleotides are TGCGCCAGCAGCCATCTACAGGGGGCGAATGAAAAACTGTTTTTT. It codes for CASSHLQGANEKLFF.

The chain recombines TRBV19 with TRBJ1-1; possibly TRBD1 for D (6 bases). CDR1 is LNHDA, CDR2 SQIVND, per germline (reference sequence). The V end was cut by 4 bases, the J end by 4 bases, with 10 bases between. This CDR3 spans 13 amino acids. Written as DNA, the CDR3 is TGTGCCAGTAGTACCCGGGACATCACTGAAGCTTTCTTT. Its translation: CASSTRDITEAFF.

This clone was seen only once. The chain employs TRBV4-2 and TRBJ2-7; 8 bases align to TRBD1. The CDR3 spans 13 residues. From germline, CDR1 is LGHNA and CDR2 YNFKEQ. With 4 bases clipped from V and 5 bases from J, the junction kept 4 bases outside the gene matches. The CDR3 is CASSRGQVDEQYF. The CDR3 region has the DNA TGTGCCAGCAGCCGGGGACAGGTCGACGAGCAGTACTTC.

CDR3 in DNA: TGTGCCAGCAGCCGGAGCGGGGGGGACACCTACGAGCAGTACTTC. It codes for CASSRSGGDTYEQYF. The chain carries TRBV7-2 and TRBJ2-7, with 10 bases lining up with TRBD2. V dropped 5 bases and J dropped 2; count of bases not matched to a gene: 6. The CDR3 contains 15 residues. CDR1 SGHTA and CDR2 FQGNSA come from the germline V gene.

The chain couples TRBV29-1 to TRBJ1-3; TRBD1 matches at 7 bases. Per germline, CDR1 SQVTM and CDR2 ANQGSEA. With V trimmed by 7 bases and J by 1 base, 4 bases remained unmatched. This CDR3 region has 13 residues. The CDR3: CSAVTGSGNTIYF. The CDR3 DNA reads TGCAGCGCCGTGACAGGGTCTGGAAACACCATATATTTT.

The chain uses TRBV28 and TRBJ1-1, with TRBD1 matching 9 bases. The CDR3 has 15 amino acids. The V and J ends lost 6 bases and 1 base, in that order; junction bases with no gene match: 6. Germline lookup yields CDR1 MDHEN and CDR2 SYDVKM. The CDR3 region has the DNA TGTGCCAGCAGCCAACAGGGGGCAGGGAACACTGAAGCTTTCTTT. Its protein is CASSQQGAGNTEAFF.